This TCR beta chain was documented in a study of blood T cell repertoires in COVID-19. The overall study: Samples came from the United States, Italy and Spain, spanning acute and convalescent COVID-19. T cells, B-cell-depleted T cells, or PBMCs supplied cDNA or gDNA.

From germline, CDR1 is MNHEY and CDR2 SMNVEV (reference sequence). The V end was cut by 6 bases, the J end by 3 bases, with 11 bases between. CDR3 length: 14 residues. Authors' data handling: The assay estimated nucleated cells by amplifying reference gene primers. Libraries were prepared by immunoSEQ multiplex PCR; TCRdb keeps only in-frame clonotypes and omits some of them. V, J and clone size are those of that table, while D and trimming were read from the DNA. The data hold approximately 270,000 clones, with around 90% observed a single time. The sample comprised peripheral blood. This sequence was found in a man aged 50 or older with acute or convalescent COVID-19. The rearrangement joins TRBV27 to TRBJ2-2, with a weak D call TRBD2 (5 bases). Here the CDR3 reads CASSPGEYTGELFF. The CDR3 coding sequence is TGTGCCAGCAGCCCCGGGGAGTACACCGGGGAGCTGTTTTTT.